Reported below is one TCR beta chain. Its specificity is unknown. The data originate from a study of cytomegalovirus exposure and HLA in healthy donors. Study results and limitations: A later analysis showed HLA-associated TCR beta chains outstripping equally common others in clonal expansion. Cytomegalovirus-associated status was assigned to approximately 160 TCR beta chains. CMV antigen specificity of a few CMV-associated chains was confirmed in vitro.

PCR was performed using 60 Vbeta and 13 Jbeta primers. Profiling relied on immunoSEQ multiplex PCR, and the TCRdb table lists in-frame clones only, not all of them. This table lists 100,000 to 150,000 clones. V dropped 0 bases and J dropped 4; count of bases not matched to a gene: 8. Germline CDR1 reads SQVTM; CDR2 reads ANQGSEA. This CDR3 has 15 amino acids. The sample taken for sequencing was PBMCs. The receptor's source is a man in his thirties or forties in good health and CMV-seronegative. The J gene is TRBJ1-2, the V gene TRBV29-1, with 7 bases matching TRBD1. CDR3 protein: CSVEDLEGAIYGYTF. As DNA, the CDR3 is TGCAGCGTTGAAGATCTGGAGGGGGCAATCTATGGCTACACCTTC.